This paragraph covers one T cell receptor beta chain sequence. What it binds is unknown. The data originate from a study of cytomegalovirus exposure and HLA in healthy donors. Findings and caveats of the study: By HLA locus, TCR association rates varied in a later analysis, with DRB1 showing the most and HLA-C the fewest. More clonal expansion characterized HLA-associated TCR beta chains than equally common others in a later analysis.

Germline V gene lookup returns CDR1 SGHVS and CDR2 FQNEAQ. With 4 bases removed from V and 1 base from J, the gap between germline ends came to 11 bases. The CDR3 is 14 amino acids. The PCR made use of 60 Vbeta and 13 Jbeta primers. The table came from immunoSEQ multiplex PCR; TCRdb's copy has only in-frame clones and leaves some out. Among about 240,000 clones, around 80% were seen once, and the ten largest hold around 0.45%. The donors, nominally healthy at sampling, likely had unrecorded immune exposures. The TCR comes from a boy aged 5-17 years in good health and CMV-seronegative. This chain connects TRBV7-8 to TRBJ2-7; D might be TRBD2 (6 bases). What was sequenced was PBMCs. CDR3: CASSSGRGSYEQYF. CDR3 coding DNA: TGTGCCAGCAGCTCCGGTCGGGGGTCCTACGAGCAGTACTTC.